The 10 T cell receptor beta chains reported below all come from one sample, sequenced in a study of molecular identifiers for immune sequencing clone quantification. TCRdb fed the PCR reads into MiXCR, producing one record per CDR3 protein. This table has nearly 650,000 distinct CDR3 sequences, about 25% appearing once. Sequences were obtained from naive CD8+ T cells from blood, with Jurkat cell RNA spiked in. Documented subset: FACS-sorted CD8+CD4-CCR7+CD45RA+ naive T cells. The receptor set was obtained from a human donor in good health. Some libraries in this study had Jurkat cell RNA spiked in.

This clonotype came up once. A junction boundary mismatches the germline segment, possibly from a read error. Written as DNA, the CDR3 is TGCGCCAGCAGCTTGGAAAAACAGGGAACGCTTACCTTCAATGGGCAGTTCTTC. This sequence encodes CASSLEKQGTLTFNGQFF. The chain carries TRBV5-1 and TRBJ2-1; TRBD1 is a possible D gene (6 bases). The V gene's germline CDR1 is SGHRS and CDR2 YFSETQ. The CDR3 totals 18 residues.

This clonotype was seen ten or more times. V gene TRBV2 combines with J gene TRBJ2-4; 7 bases line up with TRBD2. This CDR3 has 13 amino acids. The J segment lost 2 bases and the V segment lost 8 bases, leaving 3 bases of the junction unmatched. CDR1 SNHLY and CDR2 FYNNEI come from the germline V gene. The CDR3 spells CASYGTTKNIQYF. As DNA, the CDR3 is TGTGCCAGCTACGGGACTACCAAAAACATTCAGTACTTC. The variable domain in full, with the rest retrieved from reference TRBV2 and TRBJ2-4, is EPEVTQTPSHQVTQMGQEVILRCVPISNHLYFYWYRQILGQKVEFLVSFYNNEISEKSEIFDDQFSVERPDGSNFTLKIRSTKLEDSAMYFCASYGTTKNIQYFGAGTRLSVL.

This clonotype was counted at least ten times. This chain uses TRBV4-1 with TRBJ2-2; no reliable D call. The V and J ends lost 0 bases and 2 bases respectively, with 7 bases between them. The CDR3 extends over 15 amino acids. Germline V gene data show CDR1 as MGHRA and CDR2 as YSYEKL. CDR3 coding DNA: TGCGCCAGCAGCCAAGAAAACAGAAACACCGGGGAGCTGTTTTTT. Its protein is CASSQENRNTGELFF.

V is TRBV4-3 and J is TRBJ2-4; no firm D call. V gave up 0 bases and J gave up 0 bases, with 12 bases separating them. Germline values: CDR1 LGHNA, CDR2 YSLEER. This CDR3 is built from 17 residues. The CDR3 sequence: CASSQDVLGLAKNIQYF. In DNA form, the CDR3 reads TGCGCCAGCAGCCAAGATGTTCTAGGCCTAGCCAAAAACATTCAGTACTTC.

There are a few counts of this clonotype. This chain uses TRBV4-1 with TRBJ2-7; 9 bases agree with TRBD1. In germline, CDR1 is MGHRA, CDR2 YSYEKL. J gave up 1 base and V 0 bases, and 7 bases lay outside the gene matches. The CDR3 extends over 17 amino acids. The DNA for the CDR3 is TGCGCCAGCAGCCAAGATACGACGGACAGGGGTTCCTACGAGCAGTACTTC. Translated: CASSQDTTDRGSYEQYF.

This clonotype was seen many times. V gene TRBV5-5 combines with J gene TRBJ2-3, with D possibly TRBD2 on 5 matching bases. V shed 0 bases and J shed 3 bases, with 8 bases lying between them. The CDR3 is made up of 14 amino acids. Germline CDR1 SGHKS, CDR2 YYEKEE (reference sequence). The CDR3: CASSLAEGTDTQYF. The CDR3 bases are TGTGCCAGCAGCTTGGCAGAGGGAACAGATACGCAGTATTTT.

The chain employs TRBV4-3 and TRBJ2-3; D may be TRBD2 (6 bases). Germline loops: CDR1 LGHNA, CDR2 YSLEER. The CDR3 length is 16 residues. V was shortened by 0 bases and J by 1 base, with 11 bases between the two germline ends. CDR3 protein: CASSQDGGTGTDTQYF. The CDR3 nucleotides are TGCGCCAGCAGCCAAGATGGGGGGACCGGCACAGATACGCAGTATTTT.

As regards this clonotype: This sequence may be a read error, since a much larger clone differs from it by one base. The chain carries TRBV13 and TRBJ2-3; weak D call: TRBD2 (5 bases). Germline CDR1 is PRHDT and CDR2 is FYEKMQ (reference sequence). Trimming shortened V by 4 bases and J by 2 bases, and 19 bases separated the two germline ends. This CDR3 comprises 17 residues. CDR3 in amino acids: CASSSYREGELTDTQYF. The CDR3 nucleotides are TGTGCCAGCAGCTCTTATCGGGAAGGCGAACTCACAGATACGCAGTATTTT.

This clonotype was detected many times. The chain carries TRBV14 and TRBJ2-1; TRBD1 agrees at 10 bases. The ends lost 0 bases at V and 8 bases at J; junction bases unmatched: 7. Germline V gives CDR1 SGHDN, CDR2 FVKESK. CDR3 length: 16 amino acids. The CDR3 nucleotides are TGTGCCAGCAGCCAAGATATCGGGACAGGGGCCTATGAGCAGTTCTTC. Protein sequence: CASSQDIGTGAYEQFF. The whole variable domain, remainder taken from reference TRBV14 and TRBJ2-1, is EAGVTQFPSHSVIEKGQTVTLRCDPISGHDNLYWYRRVMGKEIKFLLHFVKESKQDESGMPNNRFLAERTGGTYSTLKVQPAELEDSGVYFCASSQDIGTGAYEQFFGPGTRLTVL.

This chain uses TRBV2 with TRBJ1-5; D is uncertain. The germline V and J ends were trimmed by 4 bases and 3 bases, with 13 bases remaining between them. Germline V gives CDR1 SNHLY, CDR2 FYNNEI. The CDR3 extends over 15 amino acids. The chain's CDR3 is CASSVNVLNNQPQHF. CDR3 DNA sequence: TGTGCCAGCAGTGTTAACGTACTTAACAATCAGCCCCAGCATTTT.